This TCR beta chain was captured by sequencing in a study of T cell repertoires in cytomegalovirus infection. Across the whole study: Carrying CMV and the relevant HLA type showed in public TCR beta signatures. Whole-study results and caveats: Summed frequency of public TCR beta families distinguished CMV carriers with the relevant HLA. CMV-specific HLA-C-restricted TCR beta clonotypes dominated the ex vivo response.

Trimming cost V 4 bases and J 5 bases; bases outside gene matches: 7. The germline V gene has CDR1 MNHEY and CDR2 SVGAGI. The CDR3 is 15 residues long. About this clonotype: Its antigen is unidentified.

TCRdb analysed the reads with MiXCR anew, one entry per CDR3 protein. Of some 940,000 distinct CDR3 sequences detected, roughly 30% appear once; the ten largest clones hold roughly 13%. The TCR sequence derives from a human donor in good health (CMV status not recorded). Some clones in this sample may be carry-over from other donors' samples. The chain carries TRBV6-5 and TRBJ1-5, with 8 bases identical to TRBD1. Sequenced material: cultured CD8+ T cells from PBMCs, taken from culture after CMV antigen stimulation. CDR3 bases: TGTGCCAGCAGTTTCCTGGACAGGGCGGATCAGCCCCAGCATTTT. This sequence encodes CASSFLDRADQPQHF.